The clone carrying this T cell receptor beta chain has a handful of counts. Antigen specificity is unknown. These data come from a study of T cell repertoires in cytomegalovirus infection. Study at large: Researchers turned to recently identified HLA-C-restricted CMV epitopes as well as well-studied HLA-B-restricted ones. Shared public TCR beta signatures pointed to both CMV infection and a matching HLA type.

Study conclusions and caveats: Accumulated public TCR beta family frequency recognized individuals carrying CMV together with the relevant HLA. Dominant in the ex vivo response were TCR beta clonotypes restricted by HLA-C and specific for CMV.

TCRdb itself ran the reads through MiXCR, one entry per CDR3 protein. The table lists around 750,000 distinct CDR3 sequences, over 25% of them singletons. In germline, CDR1 is ENHRY, CDR2 SYGVKD. The CDR3 has 13 amino acids. The V and J ends lost 7 bases and 1 base respectively, with 7 bases between them. The material sequenced was cultured CD8+ T cells from PBMCs, taken from culture after CMV antigen stimulation. The sequence was obtained from a human donor in good health (CMV status not recorded). Some clones in this sample may be carry-over from other donors' samples. This chain connects TRBV10-3 to TRBJ2-2; the D is unclear. The CDR3 region has the DNA TGTGCCATCATAGCTGGGAACACCGGGGAGCTGTTTTTT. It codes for CAIIAGNTGELFF.